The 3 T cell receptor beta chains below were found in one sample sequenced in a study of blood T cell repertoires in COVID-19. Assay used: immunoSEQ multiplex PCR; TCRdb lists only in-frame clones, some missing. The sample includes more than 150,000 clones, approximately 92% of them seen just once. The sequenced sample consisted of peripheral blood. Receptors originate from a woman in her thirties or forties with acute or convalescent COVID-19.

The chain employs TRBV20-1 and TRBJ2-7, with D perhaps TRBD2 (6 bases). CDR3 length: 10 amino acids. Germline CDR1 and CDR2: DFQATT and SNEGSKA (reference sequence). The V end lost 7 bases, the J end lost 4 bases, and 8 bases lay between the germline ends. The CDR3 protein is CSGGVYEQYF. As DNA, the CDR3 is TGCAGTGGGGGGGTTTACGAGCAGTACTTC.

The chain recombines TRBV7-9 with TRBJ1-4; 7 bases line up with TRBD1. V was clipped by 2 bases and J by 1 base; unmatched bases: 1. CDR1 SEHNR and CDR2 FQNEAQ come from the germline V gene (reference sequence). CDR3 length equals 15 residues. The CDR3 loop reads CASSLQGVTNEKLFF. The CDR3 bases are TGTGCCAGCAGCTTACAGGGGGTAACTAATGAAAAACTGTTTTTT.

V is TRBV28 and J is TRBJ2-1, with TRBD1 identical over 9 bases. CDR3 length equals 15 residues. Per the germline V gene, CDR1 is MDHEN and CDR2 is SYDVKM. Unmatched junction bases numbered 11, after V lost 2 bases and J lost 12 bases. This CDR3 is CASSLRDRAPGGQFF. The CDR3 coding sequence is TGTGCCAGCAGTTTAAGGGACAGGGCGCCAGGCGGGCAGTTCTTC.